Included here is one T cell receptor (beta chain) sequence, with context. The antigen remains unidentified. This entry is derived from a study of PD-1 blockade in classical Hodgkin lymphoma. General observations from the study: Causes of the repertoire differences remain undefined, possibly disease activity or prior therapy.

Stated time point: cycle 4 day 1 (C4D1), after less than 7 weeks of nivolumab. No patient escaped relapse after autologous stem cell transplantation, and brentuximab vedotin exposure varied. V lost 6 bases, J lost 2 bases, and 8 bases lay in between. The CDR3 has 13 amino acids. Germline V gives CDR1 MNHNS, CDR2 SASEGT. The repertoire was sequenced with immunoSEQ multiplex PCR; TCRdb's copy has only in-frame clones and lacks some. Of some 52,000 clones listed, around nine tenths are singletons. Sequencing used peripheral blood mononuclear cells (PBMCs), obtained before the fourth cycle of nivolumab. The receptor was derived from a human donor with classical Hodgkin lymphoma. V gene TRBV6-1 combines with J gene TRBJ1-5; D unclear. The CDR3 bases are TGTGCCAGCAGCTCAGGAGGCAATCAGCCCCAGCATTTT. Its protein is CASSSGGNQPQHF.